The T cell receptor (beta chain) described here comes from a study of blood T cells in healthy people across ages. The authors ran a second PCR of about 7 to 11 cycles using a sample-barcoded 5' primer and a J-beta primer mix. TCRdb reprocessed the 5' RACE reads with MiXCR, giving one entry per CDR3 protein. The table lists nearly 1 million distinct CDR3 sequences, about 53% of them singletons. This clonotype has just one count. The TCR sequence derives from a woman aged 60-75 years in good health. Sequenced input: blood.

The CDR3, as DNA: TGTGCCAGCAGCTCTGAACTCTTGAACACTGAAGCTTTCTTT. This gives the protein CASSSELLNTEAFF. The V call is TRBV7-6, the J call TRBJ1-1; D not certain. The germline V gene encodes CDR1 SGHVS and CDR2 FNYEAQ. Trimming removed 4 bases at V and 0 bases at J, with 9 bases between. This CDR3 contains 14 residues.